These 20 T cell receptor beta chains share one sample of origin, sequenced in a study of T cell responses to AZD1222 COVID-19 vaccine (dated by TCRdb to about 2021). The library was made by the immunoSEQ multiplex PCR assay. TCRdb mirrors the immuneACCESS table, restricted to in-frame sequences. Some clones are absent from its copies; in checked studies, under half trace to an unresolved V gene, and the reason for the others is unknown. For this sample there are about 150,000 clones; roughly 92% appear just once. The ten largest account for about 2.5% of the sample. The time point label, as the study defines it: baseline before first vaccination. The specimen comprised peripheral blood, sampled on day 0 of AZD1222 vaccination. Receptors originate from an adult in good health.

The V and J genes are TRBV2 and TRBJ1-2; D perhaps matches TRBD1 (5 bases). Trimming removed 6 bases from V and 7 bases from J, with 15 bases in between. This CDR3 contains 13 residues. Germline CDR1 SNHLY, CDR2 FYNNEI. CDR3 sequence: CASRRAGAVGYTF. The CDR3 coding sequence is TGTGCCAGCAGGCGGGCCGGGGCGGTTGGCTACACCTTC.

This clone was seen once. The chain uses TRBV29-1 and TRBJ1-2; weak D call: TRBD1 (5 bases). V was pared by 3 bases and J by 4 bases, with 15 bases between. The CDR3 has 14 residues. The V gene's germline CDR1 is SQVTM and CDR2 ANQGSEA. CDR3 in DNA: TGCAGCGTTGAGCGGCAGGGTATACTCTATGGCTACACCTTC. Translating gives CSVERQGILYGYTF.

The V and J genes are TRBV7-9 and TRBJ2-5; D unresolved. CDR1 and CDR2 (germline): SEHNR, FQNEAQ (reference sequence). The V end was cut by 7 bases, the J end by 3 bases, with 9 bases between. This CDR3 region has 12 residues. The DNA of the CDR3 is TGTGCCAGCAAACGGGCAGAAGAGACCCAGTACTTC. Translated: CASKRAEETQYF.

The chain employs TRBV28 and TRBJ1-3, with TRBD1 matching 7 bases. The J segment lost 2 bases and the V segment lost 6 bases, leaving 4 bases of the junction unmatched. This CDR3 has 14 amino acids. From germline, CDR1 is MDHEN and CDR2 SYDVKM. The DNA of the CDR3 is TGTGCCAGCAGCTGGGGACAGACTGGAAACACCATATATTTT. Protein: CASSWGQTGNTIYF.

The V call is TRBV7-7, the J call TRBJ2-5; D is possibly TRBD2 (5 bases). The CDR3 runs 13 residues. The V gene's germline CDR1 is SSHAT and CDR2 FNYEAQ (reference sequence). V was shortened by 5 bases and J by 3 bases, with 10 bases between the two germline ends. CDR3 region: CASSHRSEETQYF. The CDR3 bases are TGTGCCAGCAGCCACCGTAGCGAAGAGACCCAGTACTTC.

V usage is TRBV4-1 and J usage is TRBJ1-5, with D possibly matching TRBD1 (6 bases). CDR3 size: 15 residues. Trimming took off 0 bases at V and 5 bases at J, with 11 bases between the two ends. Germline assignment: CDR1 MGHRA and CDR2 YSYEKL. This CDR3 reads CASSQDGQRDQPQHF. In DNA form, the CDR3 reads TGCGCCAGCAGCCAAGATGGACAGAGGGATCAGCCCCAGCATTTT.

CDR3 DNA: TGTGCCAGCAGCTTCGGGGAGGGATATGGCTACACCTTC. Its protein product is CASSFGEGYGYTF. V gene TRBV5-6 combines with J gene TRBJ1-2; D not resolved. In germline, CDR1 is SGHDT, CDR2 YYEEEE. The CDR3 runs 13 residues. V lost 2 bases to trimming and J lost 5 bases, with 10 bases between them.

The chain is built from TRBV5-4 and TRBJ1-1; no reliable D call. The germline CDR1 and CDR2 sequences are SGHNT and YYREEE (reference sequence). The length of the CDR3 is 12 residues. V lost 2 bases and J 1 base, leaving 3 bases between the germline ends. CDR3 protein: CASSFTNTEAFF. The CDR3 bases are TGTGCCAGCAGCTTCACGAACACTGAAGCTTTCTTT.

The chain recombines TRBV5-1 with TRBJ2-5, with D perhaps given as TRBD1 or TRBD2 (5 bases each). The V gene's germline CDR1 is SGHRS and CDR2 YFSETQ. V lost 3 bases and J 5 bases, leaving 14 bases between the germline ends. This CDR3 has 14 residues. CDR3 residues: CASSSGPAGETQYF. For the CDR3, the DNA is TGCGCCAGCAGCTCGGGACCCGCAGGGGAGACCCAGTACTTC.

The chain carries TRBV5-1 and TRBJ2-3; no clear D gene. The CDR3 spans 14 residues. Trimming took off 4 bases at V and 2 bases at J, with 11 bases between the two ends. Germline V CDR1 and CDR2: SGHRS, YFSETQ. CDR3 protein: CASSEGSPTDTQYF. Here the CDR3 DNA reads TGCGCCAGCAGCGAAGGTAGCCCCACAGATACGCAGTATTTT. Full variable domain (remainder filled in from reference TRBV5-1 and TRBJ2-3): KAGVTQTPRYLIKTRGQQVTLSCSPISGHRSVSWYQQTPGQGLQFLFEYFSETQRNKGNFPGRFSGRQFSNSRSEMNVSTLELGDSALYLCASSEGSPTDTQYFGPGTRLTVL.

The V gene is TRBV3-1 (or the pseudogene TRBV3-2), the J gene TRBJ2-5; D ambiguous. The germline gives CDR1 LGHDT, CDR2 YNNKEL (reference sequence). The CDR3 runs to 12 residues. Trimming cost V 4 bases and J 5 bases, with 8 bases left between them. The DNA of the CDR3 is TGTGCCAGCAGCCCCCAACGTGAGACCCAGTACTTC. As protein: CASSPQRETQYF.

CDR3: CASSPTGTDTQYF. The CDR3 nucleotides read TGTGCCAGCAGCCCGACGGGCACAGATACGCAGTATTTT. V usage is TRBV3-1 (or the pseudogene TRBV3-2) and J usage is TRBJ2-3; D is ambiguous. This CDR3 region has 13 residues. Trimming shortened V by 4 bases and J by 1 base, and 6 bases separated the two germline ends. The germline V gene has CDR1 LGHDT and CDR2 YNNKEL (reference sequence).

The J gene is TRBJ1-6, the V gene TRBV11-1; 7 bases line up with TRBD1. The CDR3 has 15 amino acids. In germline, CDR1 is SGHAT, CDR2 FQDESV (reference sequence). With V trimmed by 5 bases and J by 7 bases, 8 bases remained unmatched. The CDR3 coding sequence is TGTGCCAGCAGCGTCGACAGGGCCGCGAATTCACCCCTCCACTTT. Its protein product is CASSVDRAANSPLHF.

This clone was counted once. The chain has TRBV7-3 and TRBJ1-6, with 7 bases fitting TRBD1. With 5 bases clipped from V and 10 bases from J, the junction kept 8 bases outside the gene matches. CDR3 size: 14 residues. The germline gives CDR1 SGHTA, CDR2 FQGTGA. The CDR3 DNA follows: TGTGCCAGCAGCGTAGACAGGGTGGGCTCACCCCTCCACTTT. Its protein is CASSVDRVGSPLHF.

V is TRBV11-2 and J is TRBJ1-1; TRBD1 is a possible D gene (5 bases). V shed 5 bases and J shed 5 bases, with 18 bases lying between them. Germline CDR1 and CDR2: SGHAT and FQNNGV. The CDR3 is 15 amino acids. CDR3 residues: CASSPTLGGRTEAFF. In DNA, the CDR3 is TGTGCCAGCAGCCCGACCCTCGGGGGTAGGACTGAAGCTTTCTTT.

The V call is TRBV7-9, the J call TRBJ1-4; D may be TRBD1 (5 bases). Germline assignment: CDR1 SEHNR and CDR2 FQNEAQ (reference sequence). V was cut by 7 bases and J by 5 bases, with 14 bases left in between. The CDR3 covers 14 residues. This chain's CDR3 is CASNKVEGNEKLFF. The DNA for the CDR3 is TGTGCCAGCAACAAAGTGGAGGGGAATGAAAAACTGTTTTTT.

The chain is built from TRBV19 and TRBJ1-1; a possible D gene is TRBD1 (6 bases). The CDR3 runs to 16 residues. Germline-derived CDR1 and CDR2 are LNHDA and SQIVND (reference sequence). V gave up 5 bases and J gave up 4 bases, with 20 bases separating them. The CDR3 sequence is CASSPSGRGATTEAFF. The CDR3 DNA follows: TGTGCCAGTAGTCCGTCCGGTCGGGGGGCGACCACTGAAGCTTTCTTT.

CDR3 sequence reads: CASSLVAGISTDTQYF. DNA of the CDR3: TGCGCCAGCAGCTTGGTGGCGGGGATAAGCACAGATACGCAGTATTTT. The V call is TRBV5-1, the J call TRBJ2-3; D possibly corresponds to TRBD2 (6 bases). Germline V gives CDR1 SGHRS, CDR2 YFSETQ. Between the trimmed V and J ends, which lost 0 bases and 0 bases, there was a span of 11 bases. CDR3 length: 16 residues. Full variable domain (outside the CDR3, taken from reference TRBV5-1 and TRBJ2-3): KAGVTQTPRYLIKTRGQQVTLSCSPISGHRSVSWYQQTPGQGLQFLFEYFSETQRNKGNFPGRFSGRQFSNSRSEMNVSTLELGDSALYLCASSLVAGISTDTQYFGPGTRLTVL.

J is TRBJ2-2 and V is TRBV3-1 (or the pseudogene TRBV3-2); D perhaps matches TRBD2 (6 bases). The V gene's germline CDR1 is LGHDT and CDR2 YNNKEL (reference sequence). The CDR3 has 16 amino acids. V was pared by 4 bases and J by 2 bases, with 14 bases between. The CDR3 DNA reads as TGTGCCAGCAGCCTCCCGGGAGCCACTAACACCGGGGAGCTGTTTTTT. Protein sequence: CASSLPGATNTGELFF.

A single count supports this clone. This chain connects TRBV19 to TRBJ1-3, with D uncertain. The CDR3 runs to 15 residues. Trimming left V 2 bases short and J 1 base short, with 9 bases between. CDR1 is LNHDA and CDR2 is SQIVND in the germline V gene (reference sequence). CDR3 in DNA: TGTGCCAGTAGTATATCGTGGGAATCTGGAAACACCATATATTTT. Translating it yields CASSISWESGNTIYF.